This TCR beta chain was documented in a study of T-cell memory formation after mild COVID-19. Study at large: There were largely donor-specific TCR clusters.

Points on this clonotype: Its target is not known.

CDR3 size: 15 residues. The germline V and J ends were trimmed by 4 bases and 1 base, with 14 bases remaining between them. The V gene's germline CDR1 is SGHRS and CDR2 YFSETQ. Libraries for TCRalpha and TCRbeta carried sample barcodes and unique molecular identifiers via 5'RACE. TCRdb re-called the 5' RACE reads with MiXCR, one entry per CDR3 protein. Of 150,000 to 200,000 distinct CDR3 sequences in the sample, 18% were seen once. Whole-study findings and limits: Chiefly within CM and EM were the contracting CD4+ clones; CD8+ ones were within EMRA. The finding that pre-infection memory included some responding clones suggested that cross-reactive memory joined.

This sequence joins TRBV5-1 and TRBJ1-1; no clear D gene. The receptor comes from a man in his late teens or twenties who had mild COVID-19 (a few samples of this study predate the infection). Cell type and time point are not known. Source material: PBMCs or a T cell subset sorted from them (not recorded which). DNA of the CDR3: TGCGCCAGCAGCAGCGACACCTCCGGGAACACTGAAGCTTTCTTT. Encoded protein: CASSSDTSGNTEAFF.